This T cell receptor beta chain was documented in a study of tumor and adjacent non-tumor tissue in lung cancer. Study findings and constraints: Significantly higher TCR diversity was found in tumor than normal lung. Higher tumor TCR diversity was associated with shorter survival.

TCRbeta libraries were built with three rounds of nested PCR, modified from ARM-PCR. A single record per CDR3 protein comes from TCRdb applying MiXCR to the multiplex PCR reads. The table records 75,000 to 95,000 distinct CDR3 sequences, just over 65% of them present only once. This clonotype has a handful of counts. Its antigen remains unidentified. Germline CDR1 and CDR2: DFQATT and SNEGSKA (reference sequence). The CDR3 runs 15 residues. Deletions cut 0 bases from V and 5 bases from J, with 14 bases between. No cell sorting was done before RNA was extracted from the tissue. The chain couples TRBV20-1 to TRBJ2-1, with no clear D. The sequenced sample was lung tumor tissue. The TCR sequence derives from a man aged 55 to 70 with non-small cell lung cancer. CDR3 coding DNA: TGCAGTGCTAGAGATAGGTGGGCGACCAACAATGAGCAGTTCTTC. Amino acid sequence: CSARDRWATNNEQFF.